This T cell receptor (beta chain) was sequenced for a study of T cell responses to AZD1222 COVID-19 vaccine. Study-level results: Only 5 or 6 AZD1222 recipients were seropositive at baseline. Vaccine-associated CD4 TCRs spanned spike, dominant at 160-218 and 743-854. A mostly white British donor set with more females was recruited, and clonal diversity was possibly underestimated. Repertoire sampling was restricted to post-peak T cell response timepoints.

This clone has only one observation. Its antigen is as yet unknown. Repertoires were generated with immunoSEQ multiplex PCR, while TCRdb's copy carries only in-frame clones and drops some. The sample lists about 130,000 clones, about 90% occurring once. This CDR3 spans 13 amino acids. CDR1 SQVTM and CDR2 ANQGSEA come from the germline V gene. The junction had 6 bases not matched to a gene; V was cut back by 6 bases and J by 1 base. The chain carries TRBV29-1 and TRBJ2-7, with 7 bases aligning to TRBD1. The material sequenced was peripheral blood, taken on day 0 of AZD1222 vaccination. This TCR came from an adult in good health. The CDR3 region is CSVADRVSYEQYF. CDR3 nucleotide sequence: TGCAGCGTCGCTGACAGGGTTTCCTACGAGCAGTACTTC.